The 28 T cell receptor beta chains in this list originate from one sample, sequenced in a study of blood T cell repertoires in COVID-19. The data were produced by immunoSEQ multiplex PCR, yet TCRdb's version contains in-frame clones alone and is incomplete. The table records 270,000 or so clones, over 70% of them present only once. Sequenced input: peripheral blood. These receptor sequences come from a human donor in a cohort sampled during active COVID-19.

V usage is TRBV10-3 and J usage is TRBJ2-6, with 9 positions matching TRBD1. V lost 11 bases to trimming and J lost 4 bases; unmatched junction nucleotides: 9. There are 15 residues in the CDR3. Germline V lookup: CDR1 ENHRY, CDR2 SYGVKD. This chain's CDR3 is CAVSQGAGGANVLTF. CDR3 bases: TGTGCCGTCTCACAGGGGGCGGGAGGGGCCAACGTCCTGACTTTC.

This clone was picked up one time. This rearrangement joins TRBV4-3 to TRBJ1-2; the match to TRBD1 covers 11 bases. CDR3 length equals 16 residues. Per germline, CDR1 LGHNA and CDR2 YSLEER. V dropped 3 bases and J dropped 5; count of bases not matched to a gene: 8. Here the CDR3 reads CASSHGIGQGAYGYTF. CDR3 sequence (DNA): TGCGCCAGCAGCCATGGGATCGGACAGGGGGCGTATGGCTACACCTTC.

The sample holds a few counts of this clone. V is TRBV5-1 and J is TRBJ2-1; 10 nucleotides match TRBD1. This CDR3 has 14 amino acids. CDR1 is SGHRS and CDR2 is YFSETQ in the germline V gene. The V segment lost 5 bases and the J segment 5 bases; nucleotides outside the gene matches: 4. Here the CDR3 reads CASRGDRGDNEQFF. CDR3 DNA: TGCGCCAGCAGGGGGGACAGGGGCGACAATGAGCAGTTCTTC.

The rearrangement joins TRBV5-1 to TRBJ2-1; 8 bases map to TRBD1. The CDR3 sequence is 15 residues long. Germline V CDR1 and CDR2: SGHRS, YFSETQ. Trimming removed 3 bases from V and 4 bases from J; junction bases left unmatched: 6. This CDR3 is CASSYPDRVYNEQFF. The CDR3 nucleotides read TGCGCCAGCAGCTACCCGGACAGGGTATACAATGAGCAGTTCTTC.

The chain couples TRBV5-4 to TRBJ2-5; possibly TRBD2 for D (6 bases). Trimming took off 4 bases at V and 3 bases at J, with 16 bases between the two ends. This CDR3 comprises 15 residues. CDR1 is SGHNT, CDR2 YYREEE, per germline (reference sequence). This CDR3 is CASSLFAGTKETQYF. Written as DNA, the CDR3 is TGTGCCAGCAGCCTGTTCGCGGGAACAAAAGAGACCCAGTACTTC.

This rearrangement joins TRBV7-9 to TRBJ1-1; D is ambiguous. CDR1 is SEHNR and CDR2 is FQNEAQ in the germline V gene (reference sequence). CDR3 length equals 12 residues. The V end was cut by 1 base, the J end by 5 bases, with 5 bases between. The CDR3, as DNA: TGTGCCAGCAGCTTAGGGGCAACTGAAGCTTTCTTT. This translates into CASSLGATEAFF.

This rearrangement joins TRBV2 to TRBJ1-2; D ambiguous. V lost 6 bases and J lost 2, with 16 bases in between. Germline CDR1 and CDR2: SNHLY and FYNNEI. The CDR3 extends over 15 amino acids. DNA for the CDR3: TGTGCCAGCAGCCCGTCCTTGGAGTGGAACTATGGCTACACCTTC. This gives the protein CASSPSLEWNYGYTF.

V and J are TRBV25-1 and TRBJ1-2, with 8 bases fitting TRBD1. This CDR3 is built from 14 residues. V lost 6 bases, J lost 2 bases, and 5 bases stayed unmatched. Germline-derived CDR1 and CDR2 are MGHDK and SYGVNS. CDR3 coding DNA: TGTGCCAGCAGGAGAGGACAGGGAAACTATGGCTACACCTTC. It codes for CASRRGQGNYGYTF.

This clone was recorded only once. The chain has TRBV6-4 and TRBJ1-2; D ambiguous. This CDR3 is 13 amino acids long. CDR1 is MRHNA and CDR2 is SNTAGT in the germline V gene. V lost 8 bases and J 4 bases, leaving 14 bases between the germline ends. CDR3 amino acids: CASDSDQIYGYTF. The CDR3 DNA sequence: TGTGCCAGCGATAGCGATCAGATCTATGGCTACACCTTC.

This clone occurred once. V and J are TRBV11-1 and TRBJ2-3; 7 nucleotides align to TRBD1. This CDR3 region has 15 residues. The germline gives CDR1 SGHAT, CDR2 FQDESV (reference sequence). The V segment lost 1 base and the J segment 1 base; nucleotides outside the gene matches: 2. The CDR3 reads CASSLGDRGTDTQYF. As DNA, the CDR3 is TGTGCCAGCAGCTTAGGTGACAGGGGCACAGATACGCAGTATTTT.

V gene TRBV6-2 or TRBV6-3 combines with J gene TRBJ2-7; TRBD1 aligns across 10 bases. V shed 2 bases and J 5 bases; nucleotides not matched to a gene: 6. The CDR3 runs 15 residues. In germline, CDR1 is MNHEY, CDR2 SVGEGT. The CDR3 sequence: CASSYPDRGQDEQYF. In DNA, the CDR3 is TGTGCCAGCAGTTACCCTGACAGGGGGCAGGACGAGCAGTACTTC.

The rearrangement uses TRBV7-9 and TRBJ2-7, with 8 positions matching TRBD2. J lost 2 bases, V lost 7 bases, and 10 bases had no gene match. Per germline, CDR1 SEHNR and CDR2 FQNEAQ (reference sequence). The CDR3 totals 15 residues. The CDR3 here is CASIPTSGLAYEQYF. The CDR3 nucleotides are TGTGCCAGCATCCCCACTAGCGGCCTTGCCTACGAGCAGTACTTC.

The chain recombines TRBV2 with TRBJ1-1; weak D call: TRBD1 (5 bases). Looked up from germline, CDR1 is SNHLY and CDR2 is FYNNEI. The CDR3 spans 14 residues. Trimming shortened V by 6 bases and J by 3 bases, and 14 bases separated the two germline ends. CDR3 amino acids: CASRRGGDYTEAFF. The CDR3 coding sequence is TGTGCCAGCAGGAGGGGTGGGGACTACACTGAAGCTTTCTTT.

The genes are TRBV6-2 or TRBV6-3 and TRBJ2-7; weak D call: TRBD1 (6 bases). Trimming cost V 1 base and J 3 bases, with 7 bases left between them. This CDR3 is built from 13 residues. Per germline, CDR1 MNHEY and CDR2 SVGEGT. CDR3 protein: CASSYLGHYEQYF. CDR3 in DNA: TGTGCCAGCAGTTACTTGGGACACTACGAGCAGTACTTC.

The chain couples TRBV19 to TRBJ2-2, with TRBD2 matching 8 bases. CDR1 LNHDA and CDR2 SQIVND come from the germline V gene (reference sequence). CDR3 length: 16 amino acids. The V gene end was trimmed by 7 bases and the J gene end by 6 bases; junction bases not matched to a gene: 13. The CDR3 coding sequence is TGTGCCAGTACCTCAGGTGTTAGCGGGATCGCCGGGGAGCTGTTTTTT. It translates to CASTSGVSGIAGELFF.

Comments on this clone: A junction end diverges from the germline sequence, so it may reflect a read error. The chain recombines TRBV11-3 with TRBJ2-3, with D unresolved. The CDR3 is 12 amino acids. Germline loops: CDR1 SGHNT, CDR2 YENEEA. CDR3 nucleotides: TGTGCCAGCAGCCTAGACGCAGATACGCAGTATTTT. Its translation is CASSLDADTQYF.

This sequence joins TRBV19 and TRBJ2-4; D might be TRBD1 (6 bases). Trimming stripped 7 bases from V and 1 base from J, with 11 bases between. The CDR3 sequence is 14 residues long. Germline V gene lookup returns CDR1 LNHDA and CDR2 SQIVND (reference sequence). CDR3 bases: TGTGCCAGTACCGTTCAGGGGGCCAAAAACATTCAGTACTTC. It is translated as CASTVQGAKNIQYF. The full variable domain, completed using reference TRBV19 and TRBJ2-4, is DGGITQSPKYLFRKEGQNVTLSCEQNLNHDAMYWYRQDPGQGLRLIYYSQIVNDFQKGDIAEGYSVSREKKESFPLTVTSAQKNPTAFYLCASTVQGAKNIQYFGAGTRLSVL.

The J gene is TRBJ1-3, the V gene TRBV6-5; TRBD1 is a possible D gene (6 bases). Germline assignment: CDR1 MNHEY and CDR2 SVGAGI. The CDR3 has 15 residues. Trimming shortened V by 2 bases and J by 5 bases, and 13 bases separated the two germline ends. The CDR3 loop is CASSYAQGSRNTIYF. The CDR3, as DNA: TGTGCCAGCAGTTACGCCCAGGGGAGTCGAAACACCATATATTTT.

This chain links TRBV5-1 with TRBJ2-7; TRBD2 is a possible D gene (7 bases). This CDR3 spans 14 amino acids. CDR1 and CDR2 from the germline V gene are SGHRS and YFSETQ. The V end lost 4 bases, the J end lost 5 bases, and 16 bases lay between the germline ends. The CDR3 sequence: CASSIGLGGNEQYF. The CDR3 bases are TGCGCCAGCAGCATTGGACTAGGGGGAAACGAGCAGTACTTC.

The chain employs TRBV7-9 and TRBJ2-2; tentative D call: TRBD1 (6 bases). Trimming took 2 bases from V and 1 from J, leaving 11 bases between them. The CDR3 runs 16 residues. CDR1 is SEHNR, CDR2 FQNEAQ, per germline (reference sequence). CDR3 amino acids: CASSLRNRENTGELFF. For the CDR3, the DNA is TGTGCCAGCAGCTTAAGGAACAGGGAGAACACCGGGGAGCTGTTTTTT.

The chain links TRBV18 to TRBJ2-7; D may be TRBD1 (6 bases). The CDR3 is 16 amino acids. The V gene's germline CDR1 is KGHSH and CDR2 LQKENI. The V gene lost 3 bases and the J gene lost 1 base, with 16 bases spanning the gap. CDR3 coding DNA: TGTGCCAGCTCACCCCGGACCGGGACACCATCCTACGAGCAGTACTTC. Translating it yields CASSPRTGTPSYEQYF. Supplemented by reference TRBV18 and TRBJ2-7, the full variable domain reads NAGVMQNPRHLVRRRGQEARLRCSPMKGHSHVYWYRQLPEEGLKFMVYLQKENIIDESGMPKERFSAEFPKEGPSILRIQQVVRGDSAAYFCASSPRTGTPSYEQYFGPGTRLTVT.

The chain employs TRBV19 and TRBJ1-2; 8 bases map to TRBD1. This CDR3 contains 16 residues. The germline V gene has CDR1 LNHDA and CDR2 SQIVND (reference sequence). Germline trimming cut 9 bases from V and 1 base from J; bases unmatched to any gene: 13. This chain's CDR3 is CASAPGQGILNYGYTF. CDR3 DNA sequence: TGTGCCAGCGCACCCGGACAGGGAATACTTAACTATGGCTACACCTTC. The full variable domain, its missing parts supplied by reference TRBV19 and TRBJ1-2, is DGGITQSPKYLFRKEGQNVTLSCEQNLNHDAMYWYRQDPGQGLRLIYYSQIVNDFQKGDIAEGYSVSREKKESFPLTVTSAQKNPTAFYLCASAPGQGILNYGYTFGSGTRLTVV.

The J gene is TRBJ2-5, the V gene TRBV5-4; 7 nucleotides line up with TRBD2. Trimming cost V 3 bases and J 3 bases; bases outside gene matches: 8. The V gene's germline CDR1 is SGHNT and CDR2 YYREEE (reference sequence). This CDR3 has 15 amino acids. The CDR3 DNA reads as TGTGCCAGCAGCTCAATAGGCACTAGCGAAGAGACCCAGTACTTC. Translated, it gives CASSSIGTSEETQYF.

The chain joins TRBV5-1 to TRBJ2-7, with D maybe TRBD2 (5 bases). CDR3 length: 14 residues. Germline V gene data show CDR1 as SGHRS and CDR2 as YFSETQ. The germline V and J ends were trimmed by 3 bases and 12 bases, with 22 bases remaining between them. The CDR3 bases are TGCGCCAGCAGCTCGAGAGAGCGGACCTCAACCCGGTACTTC. Amino acid sequence: CASSSRERTSTRYF. Full variable domain (missing parts from reference TRBV5-1 and TRBJ2-7): KAGVTQTPRYLIKTRGQQVTLSCSPISGHRSVSWYQQTPGQGLQFLFEYFSETQRNKGNFPGRFSGRQFSNSRSEMNVSTLELGDSALYLCASSSRERTSTRYFGPGTRLTVT.

This clone was found a few times. CDR3 amino acids: CASRRQGNQPQHF. The CDR3 coding sequence is TGTGCCAGCAGGAGACAGGGCAATCAGCCCCAGCATTTT. The chain is built from TRBV28 and TRBJ1-5; possibly TRBD1 for D (6 bases). Per germline, CDR1 MDHEN and CDR2 SYDVKM. Trimming cost V 6 bases and J 2 bases, with 8 bases left between them. This CDR3 has 13 residues.

In this sample, this clone turned up a few times. The chain combines TRBV9 with TRBJ1-2, with 10 bases matching TRBD1. The J segment lost 0 bases and the V segment lost 3 bases, leaving 8 bases of the junction unmatched. The CDR3 has 17 residues. CDR1 SGDLS and CDR2 YYNGEE come from the germline V gene. Written as DNA, the CDR3 is TGTGCCAGCAGCGCCGGGACAGGGGTCGATGCTAACTATGGCTACACCTTC. Amino acids: CASSAGTGVDANYGYTF.

The V and J genes are TRBV2 and TRBJ2-5; D may be TRBD2 (6 bases). Germline V gene sequence: CDR1 SNHLY, CDR2 FYNNEI. The ends were cut back, 6 bases at V and 4 bases at J, with 12 bases in the middle. The CDR3 length is 13 residues. The CDR3, as DNA: TGTGCCAGCAGCCCACACGGGGGAGAGACCCAGTACTTC. It yields the protein CASSPHGGETQYF.

V usage is TRBV19 and J usage is TRBJ2-1; TRBD2 might be the D (6 bases). V was cut by 1 base and J by 5 bases, with 12 bases left in between. This CDR3 region has 15 residues. Per the germline V gene, CDR1 is LNHDA and CDR2 is SQIVND (reference sequence). CDR3 protein: CASSIGTGGNNEQFF. DNA for the CDR3: TGTGCCAGTAGTATAGGCACTGGAGGGAACAATGAGCAGTTCTTC.